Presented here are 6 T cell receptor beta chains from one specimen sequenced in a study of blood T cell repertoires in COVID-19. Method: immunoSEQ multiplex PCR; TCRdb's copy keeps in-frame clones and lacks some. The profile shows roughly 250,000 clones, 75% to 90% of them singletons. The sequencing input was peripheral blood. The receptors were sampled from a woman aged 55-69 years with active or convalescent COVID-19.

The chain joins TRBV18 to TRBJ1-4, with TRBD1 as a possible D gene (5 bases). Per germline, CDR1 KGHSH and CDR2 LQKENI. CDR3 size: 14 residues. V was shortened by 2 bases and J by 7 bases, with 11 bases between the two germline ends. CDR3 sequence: CASSPGERGEKLFF. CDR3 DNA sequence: TGTGCCAGCTCACCAGGGGAAAGGGGTGAAAAACTGTTTTTT. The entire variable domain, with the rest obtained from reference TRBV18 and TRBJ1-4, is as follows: NAGVMQNPRHLVRRRGQEARLRCSPMKGHSHVYWYRQLPEEGLKFMVYLQKENIIDESGMPKERFSAEFPKEGPSILRIQQVVRGDSAAYFCASSPGERGEKLFFGSGTQLSVL.

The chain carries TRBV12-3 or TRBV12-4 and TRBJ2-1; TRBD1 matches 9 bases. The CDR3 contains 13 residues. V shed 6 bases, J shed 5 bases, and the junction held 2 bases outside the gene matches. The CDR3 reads CASRRTGDNEQFF. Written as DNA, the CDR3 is TGTGCCAGCAGAAGGACAGGGGACAATGAGCAGTTCTTC.

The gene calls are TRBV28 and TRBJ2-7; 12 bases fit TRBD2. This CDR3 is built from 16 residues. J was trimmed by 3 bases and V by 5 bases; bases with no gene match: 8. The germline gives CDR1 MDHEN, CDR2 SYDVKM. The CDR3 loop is CASSPLAGGLIYEQYF. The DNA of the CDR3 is TGTGCCAGCAGTCCCCTAGCGGGGGGGCTTATCTACGAGCAGTACTTC. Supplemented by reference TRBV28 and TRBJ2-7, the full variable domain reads DVKVTQSSRYLVKRTGEKVFLECVQDMDHENMFWYRQDPGLGLRLIYFSYDVKMKEKGDIPEGYSVSREKKERFSLILESASTNQTSMYLCASSPLAGGLIYEQYFGPGTRLTVT.

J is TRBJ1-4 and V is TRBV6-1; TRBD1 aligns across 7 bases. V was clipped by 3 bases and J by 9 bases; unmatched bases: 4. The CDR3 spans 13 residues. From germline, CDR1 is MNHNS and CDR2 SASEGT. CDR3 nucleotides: TGTGCCAGCAGTGATGGACAGGCCAAAAAACTGTTTTTT. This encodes CASSDGQAKKLFF.

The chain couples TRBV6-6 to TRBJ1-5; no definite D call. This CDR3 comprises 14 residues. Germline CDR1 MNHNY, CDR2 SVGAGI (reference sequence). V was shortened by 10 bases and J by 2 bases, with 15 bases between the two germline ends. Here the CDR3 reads CATLEATGNQPQHF. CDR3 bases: TGTGCCACTCTAGAGGCAACGGGCAATCAGCCCCAGCATTTT.

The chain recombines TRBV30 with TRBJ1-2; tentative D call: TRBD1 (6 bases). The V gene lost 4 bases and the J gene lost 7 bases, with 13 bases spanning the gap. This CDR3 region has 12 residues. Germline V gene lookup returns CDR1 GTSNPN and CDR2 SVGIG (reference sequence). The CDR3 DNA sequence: TGTGCCTGGAACAGGGATATCTCTGGCTACACCTTC. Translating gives CAWNRDISGYTF.